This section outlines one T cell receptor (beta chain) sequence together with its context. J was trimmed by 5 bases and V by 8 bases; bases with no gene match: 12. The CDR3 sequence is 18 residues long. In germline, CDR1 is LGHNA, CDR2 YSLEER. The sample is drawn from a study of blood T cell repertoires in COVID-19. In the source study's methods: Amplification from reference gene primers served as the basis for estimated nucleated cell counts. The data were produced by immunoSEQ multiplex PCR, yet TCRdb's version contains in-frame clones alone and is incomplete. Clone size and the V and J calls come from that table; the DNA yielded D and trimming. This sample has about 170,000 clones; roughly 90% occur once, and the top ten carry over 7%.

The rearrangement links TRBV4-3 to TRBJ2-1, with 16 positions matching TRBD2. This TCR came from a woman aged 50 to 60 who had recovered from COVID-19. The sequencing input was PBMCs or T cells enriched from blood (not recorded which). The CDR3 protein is CASPGTSGRADTDNEQFF. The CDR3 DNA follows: TGCGCCAGCCCCGGGACTAGCGGGAGGGCCGATACGGACAATGAGCAGTTCTTC.